Presented here are 21 T cell receptor beta chains from one specimen sequenced in a study of blood T cell repertoires in COVID-19. Assay used: immunoSEQ multiplex PCR; TCRdb lists only in-frame clones, some missing. The data hold fewer than 250,000 clones, with around 92% observed a single time. Sequenced sample: PBMCs or T cells enriched from blood (not recorded which). These receptors came from a woman aged 18-29 years who had recovered from COVID-19.

The chain employs TRBV19 and TRBJ1-5; D remains ambiguous. V was clipped by 10 bases and J by 5 bases, with 15 bases between them. Per the germline V gene, CDR1 is LNHDA and CDR2 is SQIVND (reference sequence). This CDR3 comprises 13 residues. This CDR3 is CATSGEVDQPQHF. The CDR3 region has the DNA TGTGCCACCAGTGGGGAGGTAGATCAGCCCCAGCATTTT.

The chain carries TRBV20-1 and TRBJ2-7; tentatively, D is TRBD2 (6 bases). The V end lost 3 bases, the J end lost 0 bases, and 12 bases lay between the germline ends. Germline CDR1 reads DFQATT; CDR2 reads SNEGSKA (reference sequence). The CDR3 runs to 14 residues. CDR3: CSASRTIISYEQYF. CDR3 bases: TGCAGTGCTAGTAGGACTATAATCTCCTACGAGCAGTACTTC.

V usage is TRBV5-1 and J usage is TRBJ1-3; D is uncertain. The length of the CDR3 is 14 residues. V dropped 0 bases and J dropped 0 bases, with 4 bases sitting between them. Looked up from germline, CDR1 is SGHRS and CDR2 is YFSETQ. The CDR3 coding sequence is TGCGCCAGCAGCTTGGAATACTCTGGAAACACCATATATTTT. Its translation is CASSLEYSGNTIYF.

The rearrangement links TRBV20-1 to TRBJ1-2, with 7 bases matching TRBD1. Trimming took 3 bases from V and 6 from J; bases not matched to a gene: 7. Germline V lookup: CDR1 DFQATT, CDR2 SNEGSKA (reference sequence). This CDR3 has 13 amino acids. CDR3 loop: CSASETGADGYTF. CDR3 coding DNA: TGCAGTGCTAGTGAAACAGGGGCGGATGGCTACACCTTC.

V gene TRBV5-1 combines with J gene TRBJ2-7, with D tentatively TRBD1 (6 bases). V was cut by 0 bases and J by 7 bases, with 11 bases left in between. The CDR3 totals 13 residues. Germline-derived CDR1 and CDR2 are SGHRS and YFSETQ. The CDR3 coding sequence is TGCGCCAGCAGCTTGGACAGGGTTATGGAGCAGTACTTC. Protein: CASSLDRVMEQYF.

The chain joins TRBV5-1 to TRBJ2-1; 8 bases map to TRBD2. Per the germline V gene, CDR1 is SGHRS and CDR2 is YFSETQ. This CDR3 is built from 14 residues. J was trimmed by 6 bases and V by 7 bases; bases with no gene match: 9. DNA of the CDR3: TGCGCCAGCGGCCAGCGGGGGCCTGCCAATGAGCAGTTCTTC. Translating gives CASGQRGPANEQFF.

The V and J genes are TRBV21-1 and TRBJ1-1; the table's D gene call, TRBD1, was not cross checked with the DNA. TRBV21-1 is annotated as a pseudogene. This CDR3 is built from 18 residues. CDR3 region: CASSKGPGRGDWNTEAFF. CDR3 nucleotides: TGTGCCAGCAGCAAAGGTCCGGGCAGGGGTGATTGGAACACTGAAGCTTTCTTT.

The chain combines TRBV29-1 with TRBJ1-1; no reliable D call. V lost 5 bases to trimming and J lost 5 bases, with 18 bases between them. CDR1 is SQVTM and CDR2 is ANQGSEA in the germline V gene. This CDR3 region has 14 residues. CDR3 loop: CSVSRRLAQTEAFF. Here the CDR3 DNA reads TGCAGCGTTAGCCGAAGACTGGCCCAAACTGAAGCTTTCTTT.

The V call is TRBV5-1, the J call TRBJ1-1; D ambiguous. This CDR3 is built from 14 residues. CDR1 and CDR2 (germline): SGHRS, YFSETQ. V was shortened by 4 bases and J by 2 bases, with 12 bases between the two germline ends. The CDR3 DNA follows: TGCGCCAGCAGCGCAACACAGACAAACACTGAAGCTTTCTTT. Its protein product is CASSATQTNTEAFF. Combining the CDR3 with reference TRBV5-1 and TRBJ1-1 gives the whole variable domain KAGVTQTPRYLIKTRGQQVTLSCSPISGHRSVSWYQQTPGQGLQFLFEYFSETQRNKGNFPGRFSGRQFSNSRSEMNVSTLELGDSALYLCASSATQTNTEAFFGQGTRLTVV.

The chain recombines TRBV27 with TRBJ1-2, with D possibly matching TRBD1 (5 bases). CDR3 length equals 13 residues. Germline lookup yields CDR1 MNHEY and CDR2 SMNVEV (reference sequence). Trimming removed 3 bases from V and 4 bases from J, with 9 bases in between. The CDR3 here is CASSLDGGYGYTF. The CDR3 DNA sequence: TGTGCCAGCAGTTTGGACGGGGGCTATGGCTACACCTTC.

There are a few counts of this clone. Within the sample, other DNA sequences also encode this same CDR3. The chain is built from TRBV24-1 and TRBJ2-5, with a weak D call TRBD1 (6 bases). Germline V CDR1 and CDR2: KGHDR, SFDVKD. The CDR3 is 13 amino acids. Trimming removed 6 bases at V and 2 bases at J, with 9 bases between. The CDR3 loop is CATSPGQQETQYF. The CDR3 DNA is TGTGCCACCAGTCCCGGACAGCAAGAGACCCAGTACTTC.

This chain links TRBV28 with TRBJ1-5, with 8 bases lining up with TRBD1. After removal of 5 bases from V and 6 bases from J, the junction contained 12 bases not matched to a gene. The CDR3 consists of 16 residues. Germline CDR1 and CDR2: MDHEN and SYDVKM. CDR3 in amino acids: CASSPSDRARSQPQHF. For the CDR3, the DNA is TGTGCCAGCAGTCCATCGGACAGGGCTAGAAGTCAGCCCCAGCATTTT.

The chain has TRBV6-5 and TRBJ2-2, with D unclear. The CDR3 contains 16 residues. CDR1 and CDR2 (germline): MNHEY, SVGAGI. Trimming took 0 bases from V and 8 from J, leaving 16 bases between them. CDR3 sequence (DNA): TGTGCCAGCAGTTACTCGGGCTGGTCGTCGGTTGGGGAGCTGTTTTTT. Protein: CASSYSGWSSVGELFF.

The rearrangement joins TRBV5-4 to TRBJ1-2; D gene uncertain. CDR1 is SGHNT and CDR2 is YYREEE in the germline V gene (reference sequence). V lost 1 base and J 5 bases, leaving 15 bases between the germline ends. This CDR3 spans 15 amino acids. This CDR3 is CASSLYSSAAYGYTF. DNA for the CDR3: TGTGCCAGCAGCTTGTACTCCTCGGCGGCGTATGGCTACACCTTC.

The chain couples TRBV6-2 or TRBV6-3 to TRBJ2-5; a possible D gene is TRBD2 (5 bases). Trimming removed 2 bases at V and 7 bases at J, with 14 bases between. CDR1 and CDR2 (germline): MNHEY, SVGEGT. This CDR3 comprises 14 residues. The CDR3 DNA reads as TGTGCCAGCAGTTACGGGCTAGCCAGAGGGACCCAGTACTTC. It translates to CASSYGLARGTQYF.

V and J are TRBV19 and TRBJ1-2; D not resolved. V lost 7 bases, J lost 2 bases, and 11 bases lay in between. This CDR3 region has 13 residues. Germline values: CDR1 LNHDA, CDR2 SQIVND (reference sequence). The chain's CDR3 is CASKQTQNYGYTF. CDR3 coding DNA: TGTGCCAGTAAACAGACCCAGAACTATGGCTACACCTTC.

The chain combines TRBV28 with TRBJ1-1; tentative D call: TRBD1 (5 bases). Per the germline V gene, CDR1 is MDHEN and CDR2 is SYDVKM. V dropped 8 bases and J dropped 4 bases, with 14 bases sitting between them. The CDR3 sequence is 13 residues long. CDR3 bases: TGTGCCAGCGCACTACGCAGGGTCACTGAAGCTTTCTTT. This encodes CASALRRVTEAFF. Together with reference TRBV28 and TRBJ1-1, the CDR3 gives the full variable domain: DVKVTQSSRYLVKRTGEKVFLECVQDMDHENMFWYRQDPGLGLRLIYFSYDVKMKEKGDIPEGYSVSREKKERFSLILESASTNQTSMYLCASALRRVTEAFFGQGTRLTVV.

The J gene is TRBJ1-5, the V gene TRBV12-3 or TRBV12-4; a possible D gene is TRBD1 (5 bases). This CDR3 contains 12 residues. The V and J ends lost 10 bases and 7 bases respectively, with 14 bases between them. The CDR3 here is CATGLGRQPQHF. In DNA form, the CDR3 reads TGTGCCACAGGGTTGGGCAGGCAGCCCCAGCATTTT.

The chain carries TRBV28 and TRBJ1-5, with 9 bases matching TRBD1. V dropped 3 bases and J dropped 4; count of bases not matched to a gene: 22. CDR3 length equals 21 residues. CDR1 is MDHEN and CDR2 is SYDVKM in the germline V gene. For the CDR3, the DNA is TGTGCCAGCAGTTTGAGGATGGGACAGGGAATAATTCCGGGTGGAAATCAGCCCCAGCATTTT. Translated: CASSLRMGQGIIPGGNQPQHF.

The V call is TRBV19, the J call TRBJ1-4; a possible D gene is TRBD1 (5 bases). The V end lost 3 bases, the J end lost 4 bases, and 30 bases lay between the germline ends. This CDR3 comprises 21 residues. From germline, CDR1 is LNHDA and CDR2 SQIVND (reference sequence). CDR3 in amino acids: CASSIPRLSGFGVPDNEKLFF. Written as DNA, the CDR3 is TGTGCCAGTAGTATTCCCCGCCTATCAGGGTTTGGAGTTCCCGATAATGAAAAACTGTTTTTT.

The rearrangement joins TRBV5-1 to TRBJ1-1; D unresolved. Trimming shortened V by 2 bases and J by 0 bases, and 11 bases separated the two germline ends. Looked up from germline, CDR1 is SGHRS and CDR2 is YFSETQ. The CDR3 loop spans 15 amino acids. The CDR3 sequence: CASSLDGDLNTEAFF. CDR3 sequence (DNA): TGCGCCAGCAGCTTAGACGGAGACCTGAACACTGAAGCTTTCTTT.